Listed here is a single TCR beta chain. The antigen is unknown. These data are taken from a study of shared clonotypes between healthy human individuals. Study background: Each donor had three CD4 naive, three CD4 memory, two CD8 naive and one CD8 memory plate. Study conclusions and caveats: Estimated richness values were generally larger in naive subsets than in memory subsets. Relative to clonotypes present in all four donors, those not shared had lower generation probabilities.

Clones were read by immunoSEQ multiplex PCR, and TCRdb kept only the in-frame ones, dropping some. The sample contains about 980,000 clones, less than 85% of which appear only once. V gave up 1 base and J gave up 6 bases; unmatched junction bases: 9. Germline V lookup: CDR1 SEHNR, CDR2 FQNEAQ (reference sequence). This CDR3 is built from 16 residues. Sequencing was carried out using memory CD4+ T cells sorted from blood. The sample's subset: CD45RA-negative fraction. The clonotype comes from a man aged 18-30 years in good health. The gene calls are TRBV7-9 and TRBJ2-3, with 8 bases aligning to TRBD1. CDR3 DNA sequence: TGTGCCAGCAGCTTAGTGCCCAGGGGGCAGGGGGATACGCAGTATTTT. Translation: CASSLVPRGQGDTQYF.